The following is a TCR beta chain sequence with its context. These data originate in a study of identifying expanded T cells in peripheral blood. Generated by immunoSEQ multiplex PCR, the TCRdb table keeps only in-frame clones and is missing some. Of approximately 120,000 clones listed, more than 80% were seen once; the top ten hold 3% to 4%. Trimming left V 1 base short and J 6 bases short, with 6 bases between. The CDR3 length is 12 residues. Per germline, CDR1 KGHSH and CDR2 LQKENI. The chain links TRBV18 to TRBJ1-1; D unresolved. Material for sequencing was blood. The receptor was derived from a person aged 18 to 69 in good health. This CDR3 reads CASSPQKSEAFF. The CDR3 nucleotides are TGTGCCAGCTCACCACAAAAGTCTGAAGCTTTCTTT.